This TCR beta chain is drawn from a study of blood T cell repertoires in COVID-19. The overall study: The United States, Italy and Spain were the sources of the acute and convalescent COVID-19 samples.

Method: immunoSEQ multiplex PCR; TCRdb's copy keeps in-frame clones and lacks some. The sample lists more than 15,000 clones, about 88% occurring once. With 8 bases clipped from V and 3 bases from J, the junction kept 5 bases outside the gene matches. From germline, CDR1 is WSHSY and CDR2 SAAADI. The length of the CDR3 is 15 residues. The receptor was isolated from a man aged 35 to 55 with active COVID-19. The sequenced sample was peripheral blood. The gene calls are TRBV10-2 and TRBJ2-2, with 11 bases that match TRBD2. The CDR3 bases are TGCGCCAGCGGCATAGCGGGAGGGGACACCGGGGAGCTGTTTTTT. Translating gives CASGIAGGDTGELFF.